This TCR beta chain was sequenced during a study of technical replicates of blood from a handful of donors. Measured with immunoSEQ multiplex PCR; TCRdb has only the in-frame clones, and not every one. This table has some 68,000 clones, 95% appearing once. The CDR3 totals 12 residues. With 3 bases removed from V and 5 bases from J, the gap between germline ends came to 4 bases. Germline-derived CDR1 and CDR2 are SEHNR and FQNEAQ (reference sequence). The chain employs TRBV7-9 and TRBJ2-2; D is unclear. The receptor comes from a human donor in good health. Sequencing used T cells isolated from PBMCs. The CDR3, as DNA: TGTGCCAGCAGCTTTAAAACCGGGGAGCTGTTTTTT. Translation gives CASSFKTGELFF.